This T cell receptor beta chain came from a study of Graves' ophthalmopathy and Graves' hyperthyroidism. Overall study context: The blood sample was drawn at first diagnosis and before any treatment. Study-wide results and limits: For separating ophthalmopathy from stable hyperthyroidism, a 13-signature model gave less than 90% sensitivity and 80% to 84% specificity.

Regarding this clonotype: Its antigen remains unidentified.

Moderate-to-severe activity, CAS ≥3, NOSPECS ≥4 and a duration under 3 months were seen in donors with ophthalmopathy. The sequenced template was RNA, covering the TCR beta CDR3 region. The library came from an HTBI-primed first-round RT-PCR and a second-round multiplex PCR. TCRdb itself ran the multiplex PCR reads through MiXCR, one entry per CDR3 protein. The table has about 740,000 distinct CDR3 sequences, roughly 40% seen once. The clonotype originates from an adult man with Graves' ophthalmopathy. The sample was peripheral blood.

CDR3 sequence reads: CASSLKLGTGNTGELFF. CDR3 DNA sequence: TGTGCCAGCAGCTTAAAGTTGGGGACAGGGAACACCGGGGAGCTGTTTTTT. The V and J genes are TRBV7-3 and TRBJ2-2; 8 bases line up with TRBD1. Germline CDR1 reads SGHTA; CDR2 reads FQGTGA. This CDR3 is built from 17 residues. Losses at the gene ends were 1 base for V and 1 base for J; bases not matched to a gene: 5.